In its sample, the clone carrying this T cell receptor beta chain was seen many times. Its cognate antigen is unknown. CDR3 length: 12 amino acids. Per germline, CDR1 MDHEN and CDR2 SYDVKM. V shed 8 bases and J shed 7 bases, with 11 bases lying between them. The sample is drawn from a study of T cell repertoires in cytomegalovirus infection. TCRdb called the reads again in MiXCR, with one record for every CDR3 protein. The sample lists about 250,000 distinct CDR3 sequences, 6% to 8% occurring once. Study conclusions and caveats: CMV-specific TCR beta clonotypes restricted by HLA-C were the ones dominating the ex vivo response.

The sequence came from a human donor in good health (CMV status not recorded). Some clones in this sample may be carry-over from other donors' samples. The rearrangement uses TRBV28 and TRBJ1-4, with D possibly TRBD1 on 5 matching bases. The sequencing sample was made of PBMCs. The CDR3 DNA sequence: TGTGCCAGCGGACAAGTAGGTGAAAAACTGTTTTTT. Translated: CASGQVGEKLFF.